A selection of T cell receptor beta chains follows, all from one sample in a study of blood T cell repertoires in COVID-19. Libraries were prepared by immunoSEQ multiplex PCR; TCRdb keeps only in-frame clonotypes and omits some of them. The sample yields approximately 360,000 clones, roughly 80% seen once. Sequencing was performed on PBMCs or T cells enriched from blood (not recorded which). The receptors originated from a woman aged 50 to 60 who had recovered from COVID-19. The CDR3 runs from the conserved cysteine through the conserved F or W. D genes are given only for firm matches. Clone size is stated in some rows and not others, as once, few, many or a class when expanded.

abundance	d_gene	v_gene	j_gene	CDR3aa	CDR3nt
.	.	TRBV23-1	TRBJ1-2	CASSHPDGPAGYGYTF	TGCGCCAGCAGTCACCCGGACGGACCCGCGGGGTATGGCTACACCTTC
.	.	TRBV7-2	TRBJ2-5	CASSAMVGQETQYF	TGTGCCAGCAGCGCGATGGTCGGCCAAGAGACCCAGTACTTC
.	.	TRBV7-8	TRBJ1-5	CASSLTAQTNSNQPQHF	TGTGCCAGCAGCTTAACGGCGCAGACAAATAGCAATCAGCCCCAGCATTTT
.	.	TRBV7-7	TRBJ2-2	CASSSRPADGELFF	TGTGCCAGCAGCTCCCGACCGGCGGACGGGGAGCTGTTTTTT
.	.	TRBV2	TRBJ2-2	CASNWVSGTGELFF	TGTGCCAGCAATTGGGTTTCGGGGACCGGGGAGCTGTTTTTT
few	TRBD1	TRBV28	TRBJ2-7	CASSNGQGHYEQYF	TGTGCCAGCAGCAACGGACAGGGGCACTACGAGCAGTACTTC
.	TRBD1	TRBV23-1	TRBJ2-1	CASSGQDKQFF	TGCGCCAGCAGTGGACAGGACAAGCAGTTCTTC
.	TRBD1	TRBV6-5	TRBJ1-5	CASSSYRGGNQPQHF	TGTGCCAGCAGTAGTTACAGGGGGGGCAATCAGCCCCAGCATTTT
.	TRBD1	TRBV19	TRBJ1-5	CASSIRGRGDSSNQPQHF	TGTGCCAGTAGTATTAGGGGCAGGGGGGATTCTAGCAATCAGCCCCAGCATTTT
.	TRBD2	TRBV6-5	TRBJ2-7	CASIPSGRAYEQYF	TGTGCCAGCATTCCGAGCGGGAGGGCCTACGAGCAGTACTTC
.	TRBD2	TRBV20-1	TRBJ2-1	CSASLMASGQQFF	TGCAGTGCTAGTCTTATGGCTAGCGGCCAGCAGTTCTTC
once	.	TRBV24-1	TRBJ2-4	CATSGPFASLWQNIQYF	TGTGCCACCAGTGGTCCCTTCGCTAGTCTGTGGCAAAACATTCAGTACTTC
.	TRBD1	TRBV19	TRBJ1-2	CASSSRGLSYGYTF	TGTGCCAGTAGTTCAAGGGGGCTTAGCTATGGCTACACCTTC
once	TRBD1	TRBV6-5	TRBJ2-7	CASSYSGQGVYEQYF	TGTGCCAGCAGTTACTCCGGACAGGGGGTATACGAGCAGTACTTC
.	TRBD1	TRBV19	TRBJ2-3	CASSTGRAGGADTQYF	TGTGCCAGTAGTACGGGCCGGGCAGGGGGCGCGGATACGCAGTATTTT
.	TRBD1	TRBV25-1	TRBJ2-7	CASSPGTGGANEQYF	TGTGCCAGCAGTCCCGGGACAGGGGGCGCCAACGAGCAGTACTTC
once	.	TRBV7-9	TRBJ1-2	CASSRTGNLYGYTF	TGTGCCAGCAGCAGAACAGGAAACCTCTATGGCTACACCTTC
.	.	TRBV27	TRBJ1-2	CASSSVANYGYTF	TGTGCCAGCAGTTCGGTAGCTAACTATGGCTACACCTTC